The 21 T cell receptor beta chains reported below all come from one sample, sequenced in a study of prognosis after radiotherapy for stage I lung cancer. CDR3 of TCR beta was amplified from genomic DNA via a two-round multiplex PCR. The first PCR round targeted every TRBV and TRBJ gene with specific primers. TCRdb passed the multiplex PCR reads through MiXCR, listing each CDR3 protein once. This sample has some 11,000 distinct CDR3 sequences, with 45% to 65% found just once. Source: PBMCs, taken before or after stereotactic body radiation therapy (not recorded which). The receptors here all came from a donor aged 50 or older with non-small cell lung cancer.

The V and J genes are TRBV6-1 and TRBJ2-5; D remains ambiguous. Trimming cost V 5 bases and J 5 bases, with 15 bases left between them. This CDR3 contains 14 residues. Germline V gives CDR1 MNHNS, CDR2 SASEGT. CDR3 coding DNA: TGTGCCAGCAGTAGGAGTGGGCGCGAGGAGACCCAGTACTTC. Translating gives CASSRSGREETQYF.

The rearrangement links TRBV6-1 to TRBJ1-6, with a weak D call TRBD1 (6 bases). Per the germline V gene, CDR1 is MNHNS and CDR2 is SASEGT. The V gene lost 6 bases and the J gene lost 11 bases, with 20 bases spanning the gap. The CDR3 has 15 amino acids. For the CDR3, the DNA is TGTGCCAGCAGCCGAATTACAGGGCCGAAACCACCCCTCCACTTT. Its protein is CASSRITGPKPPLHF.

This clonotype is categorized as medium-sized. The chain uses TRBV6-1 and TRBJ1-1; 7 nucleotides agree with TRBD1. Losses at the gene ends were 7 bases for V and 6 bases for J; bases not matched to a gene: 11. This CDR3 contains 14 residues. The germline CDR1 and CDR2 sequences are MNHNS and SASEGT. CDR3: CASKPTGSASEAFF. The CDR3 region has the DNA TGTGCCAGCAAGCCGACAGGGAGCGCCTCTGAAGCTTTCTTT.

V and J are TRBV12-3 or TRBV12-4 and TRBJ1-1; D uncertain. The V and J ends lost 7 bases and 0 bases respectively, with 9 bases between them. The CDR3 covers 13 residues. Written as DNA, the CDR3 is TGTGCCAGCAATACAGATTTGAACACTGAAGCTTTCTTT. It is translated as CASNTDLNTEAFF.

The gene calls are TRBV6-5 and TRBJ1-5; 7 positions agree with TRBD1. Unmatched junction bases numbered 19, after V lost 2 bases and J lost 3 bases. The CDR3 loop spans 20 amino acids. The V gene's germline CDR1 is MNHEY and CDR2 SVGAGI. CDR3 residues: CASSYGSWGQIVSFNQPQHF. The CDR3 DNA reads TGTGCCAGCAGTTACGGTAGCTGGGGACAGATCGTCTCTTTCAATCAGCCCCAGCATTTT.

The table lists this clonotype with a count of one. The junction departs from the called germline gene at one end, perhaps through a read error. The V call is TRBV15, the J call TRBJ1-2; no clear D. Germline V gene sequence: CDR1 LNHNV, CDR2 YYDKDF (reference sequence). CDR3 length: 12 amino acids. CDR3 DNA: TGCGCCACCAGCAACCCTAATGTTGGCTACACCTTC. This sequence encodes CATSNPNVGYTF.

By share, this clonotype ranks as medium-sized (0.01 to 0.1%). The chain recombines TRBV28 with TRBJ2-3; TRBD1 is a possible D gene (7 bases). The CDR3 totals 15 residues. Germline CDR1 reads MDHEN; CDR2 reads SYDVKM. V was trimmed by 6 bases and J by 2 bases, leaving 15 bases between them. CDR3 DNA: TGTGCCAGCAGCCCGGGGGACAGACTCACAGATACGCAGTATTTT. Its protein product is CASSPGDRLTDTQYF.

Note on this clonotype: The junction and the germline gene differ at one end; a read error may be behind it. The chain combines TRBV6-1 with TRBJ2-7, with D hard to call. The CDR3 runs to 13 residues. Germline CDR1 reads MNHNS; CDR2 reads SASEGT. The CDR3 protein is CASGDGLTYDQYF. CDR3 bases: TGTGCCAGCGGTGACGGATTAACCTACGATCAGTACTTC.

The sample holds one count of this clonotype. This chain connects TRBV6-2 or TRBV6-3 to TRBJ2-7, with TRBD2 matching 9 bases. This CDR3 has 14 residues. Per germline, CDR1 MNHEY and CDR2 SVGEGT. V shed 4 bases and J 5 bases; nucleotides not matched to a gene: 6. CDR3 in DNA: TGTGCCAGCAGTTCGACTAGCGGTAGGCACGAGCAGTACTTC. Protein sequence: CASSSTSGRHEQYF.

V gene TRBV2 combines with J gene TRBJ2-1, with 8 bases matching TRBD2. Germline loops: CDR1 SNHLY, CDR2 FYNNEI. The CDR3 has 16 amino acids. V dropped 6 bases and J dropped 4; count of bases not matched to a gene: 11. The CDR3 here is CASRATSVGCYNEQFF. The CDR3 bases are TGTGCCAGCAGAGCGACTAGCGTGGGGTGTTACAATGAGCAGTTCTTC.

The V gene is TRBV28, the J gene TRBJ2-7, with D unclear. Germline-derived CDR1 and CDR2 are MDHEN and SYDVKM. Trimming stripped 4 bases from V and 5 bases from J, with 9 bases between. The CDR3 is made up of 12 amino acids. CDR3 bases: TGTGCCAGCAGTTCCTCTTCGAACGAGCAGTACTTC. Protein product: CASSSSSNEQYF.

This clonotype is labeled as medium-sized. This chain joins TRBV11-3 and TRBJ2-7, with 7 bases fitting TRBD2. CDR3 length equals 14 residues. The ends lost 4 bases at V and 2 bases at J; junction bases unmatched: 5. The V gene's germline CDR1 is SGHNT and CDR2 YENEEA. The CDR3 DNA follows: TGTGCCAGCAGCTATCGGGGGGACGCCTACGAGCAGTACTTC. Its translation is CASSYRGDAYEQYF.

As for this clonotype: A read error likely explains this, since a far larger clone differs by one base. The chain has TRBV6-4 and TRBJ2-7; no reliable D call. This CDR3 has 11 amino acids. The germline CDR1 and CDR2 sequences are MRHNA and SNTAGT. CDR3 residues: CAISYLGEQYF. Here the CDR3 DNA reads TGTGCCATCAGTTACTTGGGCGAGCAGTACTTC.

With respect to this clonotype: The conserved final phenylalanine or tryptophan is absent from the CDR3, which likely points to a read error. The chain has TRBV27 and TRBJ2-1; the match to TRBD2 covers 7 bases. Trimming cost V 5 bases and J 4 bases; bases outside gene matches: 14. The CDR3 is 17 amino acids. Looked up from germline, CDR1 is MNHEY and CDR2 is SMNVEV (reference sequence). As DNA, the CDR3 is TGTGCCAGCAGTCCCCGGGCTAGCGGCACGGATTACAATGAGCAGTTCTTA. Protein: CASSPRASGTDYNEQFL.

The J gene is TRBJ2-1, the V gene TRBV12-3 or TRBV12-4; no clear D gene. The germline V and J ends were trimmed by 6 bases and 7 bases, with 22 bases remaining between them. The CDR3 spans 16 residues. As DNA, the CDR3 is TGTGCCAGCAGCCCGCACGTTCCATTCGATGGTAATGAGCAGTTCTTC. Protein: CASSPHVPFDGNEQFF.

The chain has TRBV27 and TRBJ1-5, with a tentative D call TRBD1 (5 bases). V dropped 2 bases and J dropped 5 bases, with 10 bases sitting between them. Per germline, CDR1 MNHEY and CDR2 SMNVEV (reference sequence). The CDR3 runs 14 residues. The DNA for the CDR3 is TGTGCCAGCAGTTTAGGGCAGGGCGATCAGCCCCAGCATTTT. This gives the protein CASSLGQGDQPQHF.

The CDR3 coding sequence is TGTGCCAACTCGGACGGACTAGCGGGAGAGACCGGGGAGCTGTTTTTT. This encodes CANSDGLAGETGELFF. V and J are TRBV6-1 and TRBJ2-2; 13 bases map to TRBD2. This CDR3 contains 16 residues. In germline, CDR1 is MNHNS, CDR2 SASEGT. With V trimmed by 10 bases and J by 5 bases, 10 bases remained unmatched.

In its sample, this clonotype was seen once. The chain has TRBV6-2 or TRBV6-3 and TRBJ2-3; weak D call: TRBD2 (7 bases). From germline, CDR1 is MNHEY and CDR2 SVGEGT. The CDR3 contains 16 residues. V gave up 4 bases and J gave up 6 bases, with 20 bases separating them. The CDR3 DNA is TGTGCCAGCAGTTCTGGATGGGGGGGGGCATCCGATACGCAGTATTTT. Translation: CASSSGWGGASDTQYF.

In this sample, this clonotype turned up many times. DNA of the CDR3: TGTGCCAGCAAAACCCAGGGGGGGAATGAAAAACTGTTTTTT. The encoded protein is CASKTQGGNEKLFF. The rearrangement joins TRBV27 to TRBJ1-4; 7 nucleotides align to TRBD1. Germline CDR1 and CDR2: MNHEY and SMNVEV (reference sequence). The trim removed 7 bases at V and 5 bases at J, leaving 7 bases unmatched. CDR3 length: 14 amino acids.

The rearrangement joins TRBV6-5 to TRBJ2-7; D uncertain. There are 15 residues in the CDR3. Trimming pared 2 bases from V and 1 base from J, leaving 12 bases between. CDR1 is MNHEY, CDR2 SVGAGI, per germline. CDR3 amino acids: CASSYPPVGSYEQYF. The CDR3 region has the DNA TGTGCCAGCAGTTACCCTCCGGTAGGTTCCTACGAGCAGTACTTC.

The chain joins TRBV5-1 to TRBJ2-2, with 9 bases aligning to TRBD2. V trimming: 0 bases; J trimming: 4 bases; junction bases outside the gene matches: 4. The CDR3 runs 16 residues. CDR1 is SGHRS, CDR2 YFSETQ, per germline. This chain's CDR3 is CASSLASGIGTGELFF. CDR3 sequence (DNA): TGCGCCAGCAGCTTGGCTAGCGGGATTGGCACCGGGGAGCTGTTTTTT.